This is a list of T cell receptor beta chains from one sample in a study of regulatory T cells in long-lasting Graves disease. Using its own MiXCR run on the multiplex PCR reads, TCRdb lists one record per CDR3 protein. The sample shows some 440,000 distinct CDR3 sequences, around 20% of them seen only once. Sequencing used peripheral blood mononuclear cells (PBMCs), obtained when the disease was refractory, from a patient treated with antithyroid drugs. All receptors come from a female donor with Graves disease. Both conserved end residues are part of each CDR3. D genes are given only for firm matches. Size is stated for part of the rows, as once, few or many counts, or as a class when the clone is expanded.

clone_size	j_call	v_call	d_call	cdr3_aa	cdr3_nt
.	TRBJ2-7	TRBV4-3	.	CASSPGNTHYYSYEQYF	TGCGCCAGCAGCCCGGGCAACACCCACTACTATTCCTACGAGCAGTACTTC
many	TRBJ2-6	TRBV3-1	.	CASSQVHSGANVLTF	TGTGCCAGCAGCCAAGTCCACTCTGGGGCCAACGTCCTGACTTTC
few	TRBJ1-5	TRBV29-1	.	CSVGGLGDQPQHF	TGCAGCGTTGGGGGACTGGGCGATCAGCCCCAGCATTTT
many	TRBJ2-5	TRBV28	.	CASTGQNQETQYF	TGTGCCAGCACTGGACAGAATCAAGAGACCCAGTACTTC
few	TRBJ1-4	TRBV3-1	.	CASRGTFNEKLFF	TGTGCCAGCAGAGGGACTTTTAATGAAAAACTGTTTTTT
many	TRBJ2-7	TRBV29-1	.	CSVEGVEIGQYF	TGCAGCGTTGAAGGTGTCGAGATAGGGCAGTACTTC
few	TRBJ2-1	TRBV29-1	.	CSVDYAAEQFF	TGCAGCGTTGATTATGCGGCCGAGCAGTTCTTC
.	TRBJ2-5	TRBV7-6	TRBD1	CASSLGTGSQETQYF	TGTGCCAGCAGCTTAGGGACAGGGAGCCAAGAGACCCAGTACTTC
many	TRBJ1-5	TRBV28	TRBD1	CASSLGGRTGYSQPQHF	TGTGCCAGCAGTTTAGGCGGACGGACAGGGTATAGTCAGCCCCAGCATTTT
.	TRBJ1-6	TRBV6-2/TRBV6-3	TRBD1	CASSYRLDRGTDSPLHF	TGTGCCAGCAGTTACCGCCTCGACAGGGGAACTGATTCACCCCTCCACTTT
few	TRBJ1-4	TRBV5-6	.	CASSHEDFPTNEKLFF	TGTGCCAGCAGCCATGAGGATTTTCCGACTAATGAAAAACTGTTTTTT
.	TRBJ2-7	TRBV14	.	CASSALDISYEQYF	TGTGCCAGCAGCGCCCTGGACATCTCCTACGAGCAGTACTTC
many	TRBJ1-1	TRBV27	.	CASSFRVSTEAFF	TGTGCCAGCAGTTTCCGGGTAAGCACTGAAGCTTTCTTT
many	TRBJ2-7	TRBV5-1	TRBD1	CASSMGQVSSYEQYF	TGCGCCAGCAGCATGGGACAGGTGTCCTCCTACGAGCAGTACTTC
many	TRBJ1-5	TRBV11-2	.	CASSLGGSWDQPQHF	TGTGCCAGCAGCTTGGGCGGTTCATGGGATCAGCCCCAGCATTTT